The 8 T cell receptor beta chains below all came from one sample that was sequenced in a study of cytotoxic CD8 clonotypes in ibrutinib-treated CLL. Libraries were prepared by immunoSEQ multiplex PCR; TCRdb keeps only in-frame clonotypes and omits some of them. Of about 200,000 clones in the sample, roughly three quarters are singletons; the top ten hold approximately 6%. The sequenced sample was PBMCs, obtained after 12 months of ibrutinib treatment. The receptors come from a human donor with chronic lymphocytic leukemia.

The V call is TRBV28, the J call TRBJ1-2, with D possibly TRBD1 on 6 matching bases. The CDR3 extends over 13 amino acids. Per germline, CDR1 MDHEN and CDR2 SYDVKM. Trimming shortened V by 2 bases and J by 5 bases, and 9 bases separated the two germline ends. The CDR3 region is CASSLRQGYGYTF. DNA for the CDR3: TGTGCCAGCAGTTTACGGCAGGGGTATGGCTACACCTTC.

The chain employs TRBV25-1 and TRBJ2-2; possible D gene TRBD1, 6 bases. The V gene lost 1 base and the J gene lost 7 bases, with 10 bases spanning the gap. This CDR3 comprises 14 residues. The V gene's germline CDR1 is MGHDK and CDR2 SYGVNS. CDR3 in DNA: TGTGCCAGCAGTGAATGGCAGGGGCTCGGGGAGCTGTTTTTT. Translated: CASSEWQGLGELFF.

The V and J genes are TRBV5-6 and TRBJ1-1; no definite D call. The CDR3 has 16 amino acids. Germline CDR1 reads SGHDT; CDR2 reads YYEEEE. Trimming took off 2 bases at V and 2 bases at J, with 16 bases between the two ends. Here the CDR3 reads CASSFLGNRFNTEAFF. CDR3 DNA: TGTGCCAGCAGCTTCTTGGGGAATCGGTTTAACACTGAAGCTTTCTTT.

This clone turned up a few times. This chain links TRBV27 with TRBJ2-7, with TRBD1 matching over 8 bases. Looked up from germline, CDR1 is MNHEY and CDR2 is SMNVEV (reference sequence). The CDR3 totals 15 residues. Unmatched junction bases numbered 9, after V lost 6 bases and J lost 2 bases. In DNA form, the CDR3 reads TGTGCCAGCAGCCGAAGGACAGGGATCCCCTACGAGCAGTACTTC. The encoded protein is CASSRRTGIPYEQYF.

The CDR3, as DNA: TGTGCCTGGAGTCACAGAGCCCAAGAGACCCAGTACTTC. Residues: CAWSHRAQETQYF. The chain joins TRBV30 to TRBJ2-5; D not certain. Germline V gene data show CDR1 as GTSNPN and CDR2 as SVGIG (reference sequence). The CDR3 has 13 amino acids. Trimming took 2 bases from V and 1 from J, leaving 8 bases between them.

V usage is TRBV29-1 and J usage is TRBJ2-7; 11 bases match TRBD1. The CDR3 consists of 13 residues. V lost 1 base, J lost 6 bases, and 2 bases stayed unmatched. The V gene's germline CDR1 is SQVTM and CDR2 ANQGSEA. The CDR3 DNA is TGCAGCGTTGAAGGGACAGGGGGCTTCGAGCAGTACTTC. It is translated as CSVEGTGGFEQYF.

V usage is TRBV18 and J usage is TRBJ1-5; perhaps TRBD1 as D (5 bases). V shed 3 bases and J shed 4 bases, with 13 bases lying between them. Germline V gives CDR1 KGHSH, CDR2 LQKENI. The CDR3 length is 15 residues. The CDR3 loop is CASSPTGALNQPQHF. CDR3 DNA: TGTGCCAGCTCACCCACAGGCGCACTAAATCAGCCCCAGCATTTT. The complete variable domain, with remaining parts taken from reference TRBV18 and TRBJ1-5, reads NAGVMQNPRHLVRRRGQEARLRCSPMKGHSHVYWYRQLPEEGLKFMVYLQKENIIDESGMPKERFSAEFPKEGPSILRIQQVVRGDSAAYFCASSPTGALNQPQHFGDGTRLSIL.

Turning to this clone: The sample contains more than one DNA sequence encoding this CDR3. This sequence joins TRBV7-3 and TRBJ1-1; D uncertain. Trimming cost V 2 bases and J 1 base, with 5 bases left between them. The CDR3 loop spans 13 amino acids. Germline-derived CDR1 and CDR2 are SGHTA and FQGTGA. CDR3 protein: CASSLQQNTEAFF. CDR3 in DNA: TGTGCCAGCAGCTTACAACAGAACACTGAAGCTTTCTTT.